The 32 T cell receptor beta chains reported below all come from one sample, sequenced in a study of response to subunit inactivated influenza vaccine. Each CDR3 protein gets one entry after TCRdb re-called the RT-PCR reads with MiXCR. The sample shows hundreds of thousands of distinct CDR3 sequences, approximately 11% of them seen only once. The sample was also linked to a second study, of T cells expressing NK-cell markers. Per that study: Researchers built TCR beta cDNA using 5'RACE template switching with UMIs.

Sequencing used PBMCs from blood, obtained on the day of vaccination. These receptors were taken from a man between 45 and 60 years old who received an inactivated influenza vaccine.

This clonotype was detected a few times. The CDR3 DNA reads TGTGCCAGCAGTGTGACAGGGGGTTTTAATTCACCCCTCCACTTT. Translation gives CASSVTGGFNSPLHF. The chain has TRBV12-3 or TRBV12-4 and TRBJ1-6, with TRBD1 identical over 9 bases. J lost 6 bases, V lost 5 bases, and 5 bases had no gene match. The CDR3 length is 15 residues.

The rearrangement uses TRBV7-2 and TRBJ1-2, with D tentatively TRBD1 (6 bases). CDR3 size: 15 residues. Germline V gene data show CDR1 as SGHTA and CDR2 as FQGNSA. V lost 1 base and J 7 bases, leaving 16 bases between the germline ends. The CDR3 sequence is CASSLDGGLRGGYTF. The CDR3 DNA reads TGTGCCAGCAGCTTAGATGGGGGGCTTAGGGGTGGCTACACCTTC.

This rearrangement joins TRBV20-1 to TRBJ2-2, with D perhaps TRBD1 (7 bases). Germline CDR1 DFQATT, CDR2 SNEGSKA (reference sequence). This CDR3 is built from 15 residues. V was pared by 4 bases and J by 0 bases, with 12 bases between. In DNA form, the CDR3 reads TGCAGTGCTAATCAGGGGGGAACGAACACCGGGGAGCTGTTTTTT. This codes for CSANQGGTNTGELFF.

In this sample, this clonotype turned up a few times. The rearrangement links TRBV2 to TRBJ1-5; perhaps TRBD1 as D (6 bases). The germline CDR1 and CDR2 sequences are SNHLY and FYNNEI. The CDR3 length is 16 residues. The V gene lost 7 bases and the J gene lost 1 base, with 17 bases spanning the gap. In DNA form, the CDR3 reads TGTGCCAGCACCAAGGGGGGGGCGGGGAGCAATCAGCCCCAGCATTTT. Translated, it gives CASTKGGAGSNQPQHF.

This clonotype was seen many times. This chain uses TRBV14 with TRBJ1-1, with D possibly TRBD1 on 6 matching bases. This CDR3 comprises 14 residues. Germline CDR1 and CDR2: SGHDN and FVKESK. V was trimmed by 5 bases and J by 4 bases, leaving 14 bases between them. Here the CDR3 reads CASSSQGGSTEAFF. In DNA form, the CDR3 reads TGTGCCAGCAGCTCACAGGGAGGGAGCACTGAAGCTTTCTTT.

This clonotype occurred a few times. J is TRBJ2-2 and V is TRBV4-1, with D unresolved. This CDR3 comprises 15 residues. V was cut by 3 bases and J by 5 bases, with 13 bases left in between. From germline, CDR1 is MGHRA and CDR2 YSYEKL. CDR3 in amino acids: CASSQQRTETGELFF. The CDR3 coding sequence is TGCGCCAGCAGCCAGCAAAGGACGGAAACCGGGGAGCTGTTTTTT.

CDR3 amino acids: CASSQDLGTGGGSNQPQHF. The CDR3 region has the DNA TGTGCCAGCAGCCAAGATCTTGGGACAGGGGGCGGAAGCAATCAGCCCCAGCATTTT. This chain joins TRBV4-2 and TRBJ1-5; 12 positions match TRBD1. Germline lookup yields CDR1 LGHNA and CDR2 YNFKEQ. This CDR3 spans 19 amino acids. After removal of 0 bases from V and 1 base from J, the junction contained 7 bases not matched to a gene.

The chain combines TRBV4-2 with TRBJ2-5, with TRBD1 identical over 7 bases. Germline-derived CDR1 and CDR2 are LGHNA and YNFKEQ. This CDR3 has 15 residues. J lost 4 bases, V lost 4 bases, and 9 bases had no gene match. The CDR3 region is CASSPNPHRGETQYF. DNA of the CDR3: TGTGCCAGCAGCCCCAACCCCCACAGGGGAGAGACCCAGTACTTC.

This clonotype has more than one count but fewer than ten. The chain carries TRBV6-1 and TRBJ2-7; D is unclear. V lost 2 bases to trimming and J lost 6 bases, with 5 bases between them. Germline lookup yields CDR1 MNHNS and CDR2 SASEGT. The CDR3 runs 11 residues. The CDR3 coding sequence is TGTGCCAGCAGTGAATTTGCCGAGCAGTACTTC. Its translation: CASSEFAEQYF.

V gene TRBV7-9 combines with J gene TRBJ2-5; D is unclear. V lost 2 bases and J 5 bases, leaving 15 bases between the germline ends. CDR3 size: 15 residues. Germline V gene sequence: CDR1 SEHNR, CDR2 FQNEAQ (reference sequence). The CDR3 spells CASSLIDWAAETQYF. CDR3 nucleotides: TGTGCCAGCAGCTTAATTGACTGGGCGGCGGAGACCCAGTACTTC.

This clonotype came up a few times. V is TRBV12-3 or TRBV12-4 and J is TRBJ2-5; 7 nucleotides match TRBD2. This CDR3 has 13 amino acids. The J segment lost 4 bases and the V segment lost 8 bases, leaving 7 bases of the junction unmatched. The CDR3 is CASQTGRGETQYF. The CDR3 bases are TGTGCCAGCCAAACGGGGAGGGGAGAGACCCAGTACTTC.

This clonotype was found a few times. The chain employs TRBV12-3 or TRBV12-4 and TRBJ2-1; D might be TRBD1 or TRBD2, each matching 5 bases. This CDR3 contains 14 residues. The V end was cut by 1 base, the J end by 7 bases, with 11 bases between. DNA of the CDR3: TGTGCCAGCAGTTTAGTATCAGGGACGAATGAGCAGTTCTTC. Protein product: CASSLVSGTNEQFF.

This rearrangement joins TRBV28 to TRBJ2-7, with D possibly TRBD2 on 5 matching bases. This CDR3 is built from 14 residues. The V and J ends lost 1 base and 4 bases respectively, with 11 bases between them. Germline V gene sequence: CDR1 MDHEN, CDR2 SYDVKM. This CDR3 reads CASSLFGIRYEQYF. The CDR3 bases are TGTGCCAGCAGTTTATTCGGGATCAGGTACGAGCAGTACTTC. The complete variable domain, with remaining parts taken from reference TRBV28 and TRBJ2-7, reads DVKVTQSSRYLVKRTGEKVFLECVQDMDHENMFWYRQDPGLGLRLIYFSYDVKMKEKGDIPEGYSVSREKKERFSLILESASTNQTSMYLCASSLFGIRYEQYFGPGTRLTVT.

This clonotype was found a few times. This chain uses TRBV7-8 with TRBJ2-2; 8 nucleotides align to TRBD2. Germline CDR1 reads SGHVS; CDR2 reads FQNEAQ. The ends lost 5 bases at V and 6 bases at J; junction bases unmatched: 8. The CDR3 is 15 residues long. CDR3 loop: CASSPRGGRAGELFF. CDR3 nucleotides: TGTGCCAGCAGCCCACGGGGGGGCAGGGCCGGGGAGCTGTTTTTT.

This clonotype was counted at least ten times. The J gene is TRBJ2-1, the V gene TRBV19; TRBD1 matches 11 bases. Germline assignment: CDR1 LNHDA and CDR2 SQIVND (reference sequence). J was trimmed by 6 bases and V by 0 bases; bases with no gene match: 4. The CDR3 contains 16 residues. CDR3: CASSIEGGTGGNEQFF. The DNA for the CDR3 is TGTGCCAGTAGTATAGAAGGGGGGACAGGGGGCAATGAGCAGTTCTTC.

The chain employs TRBV20-1 and TRBJ2-5; 15 nucleotides line up with TRBD2. The V and J ends lost 2 bases and 4 bases, in that order; junction bases with no gene match: 5. Germline loops: CDR1 DFQATT, CDR2 SNEGSKA (reference sequence). This CDR3 is built from 16 residues. The CDR3 loop is CSARSPGLAGGETQYF. CDR3 nucleotides: TGCAGTGCTAGATCCCCGGGACTAGCGGGAGGAGAGACCCAGTACTTC.

V gene TRBV15 combines with J gene TRBJ2-7, with D possibly matching TRBD1 (5 bases). The CDR3 spans 15 residues. Germline V gives CDR1 LNHNV, CDR2 YYDKDF (reference sequence). Trimming removed 5 bases from V and 5 bases from J, with 19 bases in between. The CDR3 region is CATSSSLQGSHEQYF. CDR3 DNA sequence: TGTGCCACCAGCTCCTCCCTGCAGGGTTCCCACGAGCAGTACTTC. The whole variable domain, filled in from reference TRBV15 and TRBJ2-7, reads DAMVIQNPRYQVTQFGKPVTLSCSQTLNHNVMYWYQQKSSQAPKLLFHYYDKDFNNEADTPDNFQSRRPNTSFCFLDIRSPGLGDTAMYLCATSSSLQGSHEQYFGPGTRLTVT.

This clonotype was observed a handful of times. The genes are TRBV25-1 and TRBJ1-6, with a weak D call TRBD1 (5 bases). V was clipped by 1 base and J by 9 bases, with 13 bases between them. Germline V gene sequence: CDR1 MGHDK, CDR2 SYGVNS. There are 15 residues in the CDR3. The chain's CDR3 is CASSESGGGGSPLHF. CDR3 nucleotides: TGTGCCAGCAGTGAATCTGGAGGCGGGGGTTCACCCCTCCACTTT. Together with reference TRBV25-1 and TRBJ1-6, the CDR3 gives the full variable domain: EADIYQTPRYLVIGTGKKITLECSQTMGHDKMYWYQQDPGMELHLIHYSYGVNSTEKGDLSSESTVSRIRTEHFPLTLESARPSHTSQYLCASSESGGGGSPLHFGNGTRLTVT.

This clonotype was observed a handful of times. The chain is built from TRBV18 and TRBJ2-3; 11 bases fit TRBD1. CDR3 length equals 15 residues. Germline trimming cut 3 bases from V and 4 bases from J; bases unmatched to any gene: 3. From germline, CDR1 is KGHSH and CDR2 LQKENI. The CDR3 sequence is CASSPGQGGADTQYF. CDR3 in DNA: TGTGCCAGCTCACCGGGACAGGGGGGCGCAGATACGCAGTATTTT.

This clonotype has more than one count but fewer than ten. The rearrangement joins TRBV11-1 to TRBJ2-3; TRBD1 aligns across 10 bases. Trimming removed 5 bases from V and 5 bases from J; junction bases left unmatched: 4. CDR3 size: 14 residues. Per germline, CDR1 SGHAT and CDR2 FQDESV (reference sequence). The chain's CDR3 is CASSDRGLGDTQYF. Here the CDR3 DNA reads TGTGCCAGCAGCGACAGGGGGCTTGGAGATACGCAGTATTTT.

The chain is built from TRBV2 and TRBJ2-3; D gene ambiguous. V was clipped by 8 bases and J by 5 bases, with 8 bases between them. CDR1 and CDR2 (germline): SNHLY, FYNNEI. This CDR3 is built from 11 residues. The CDR3 coding sequence is TGTGCCAGCGGAAGTGAAGATACGCAGTATTTT. This sequence encodes CASGSEDTQYF.

The CDR3 here is CAIRKNPGTGGEAFF. CDR3 nucleotide sequence: TGTGCCATCAGGAAGAACCCCGGGACAGGGGGTGAAGCTTTCTTT. The rearrangement joins TRBV10-3 to TRBJ1-1; 11 bases line up with TRBD1. V shed 6 bases and J 7 bases; nucleotides not matched to a gene: 10. This CDR3 spans 15 amino acids. Germline V gives CDR1 ENHRY, CDR2 SYGVKD.

This clonotype was counted between two and nine times. J is TRBJ2-7 and V is TRBV2; 12 nucleotides align to TRBD1. After removal of 6 bases from V and 6 bases from J, the junction contained 9 bases not matched to a gene. CDR1 and CDR2 from the germline V gene are SNHLY and FYNNEI. This CDR3 has 15 residues. CDR3 coding DNA: TGTGCCAGCAGAACCACCGGGACAGGGGGCCGCGAGCAGTACTTC. It encodes CASRTTGTGGREQYF.

The genes are TRBV7-3 and TRBJ1-6, with a possible D match to TRBD1 (5 bases). This CDR3 has 14 residues. Per the germline V gene, CDR1 is SGHTA and CDR2 is FQGTGA. The ends were cut back, 2 bases at V and 10 bases at J, with 12 bases in the middle. The CDR3 nucleotides are TGTGCCAGCAGCTTATCTGGGGCTCGATCACCCCTCCACTTT. It yields the protein CASSLSGARSPLHF.

The gene calls are TRBV11-2 and TRBJ2-7; D is possibly TRBD2 (5 bases). Germline CDR1 is SGHAT and CDR2 is FQNNGV. The CDR3 totals 13 residues. Trimming took off 5 bases at V and 4 bases at J, with 12 bases between the two ends. As DNA, the CDR3 is TGTGCCAGCAGCCCCCTCAGCGGTTACGAGCAGTACTTC. Amino acids: CASSPLSGYEQYF.

This clonotype came up a few times. The chain employs TRBV4-2 and TRBJ2-7, with D hard to call. Trimming took 0 bases from V and 7 from J, leaving 10 bases between them. This CDR3 has 13 amino acids. The germline gives CDR1 LGHNA, CDR2 YNFKEQ. CDR3 sequence reads: CASSQDDGREQYF. The CDR3 coding sequence is TGTGCCAGCAGCCAAGATGATGGCAGGGAGCAGTACTTC.

This clonotype was observed a few times. The V gene is TRBV7-2, the J gene TRBJ2-5; D not certain. Germline CDR1 SGHTA, CDR2 FQGNSA. This CDR3 is 13 amino acids long. V was cut by 0 bases and J by 6 bases, with 8 bases left in between. The CDR3 here is CASSLAARKTQYF. Written as DNA, the CDR3 is TGTGCCAGCAGCTTAGCTGCCCGGAAGACCCAGTACTTC.

The rearrangement uses TRBV11-2 and TRBJ1-1; D is uncertain. V shed 4 bases and J shed 11 bases, with 17 bases lying between them. This CDR3 has 13 amino acids. CDR1 and CDR2 (germline): SGHAT, FQNNGV. CDR3 protein: CASSSLVDLGAFF. In DNA form, the CDR3 reads TGTGCCAGCAGCTCTCTGGTCGATCTCGGGGCTTTCTTT.

The gene calls are TRBV20-1 and TRBJ2-5; D remains ambiguous. Between the trimmed V and J ends, which lost 0 bases and 6 bases, there was a span of 5 bases. This CDR3 contains 11 residues. Germline V gene sequence: CDR1 DFQATT, CDR2 SNEGSKA (reference sequence). CDR3 nucleotide sequence: TGCAGTGCTAGAGATACGCAGACCCAGTACTTC. This codes for CSARDTQTQYF.

The sample holds a few counts of this clonotype. V usage is TRBV10-3 and J usage is TRBJ2-3; a possible D gene is TRBD1 (6 bases). The CDR3 has 12 amino acids. Germline CDR1 ENHRY, CDR2 SYGVKD. V was pared by 10 bases and J by 2 bases, with 10 bases between. CDR3 protein: CATQGNTDTQYF. The CDR3 nucleotides are TGTGCCACCCAGGGGAACACAGATACGCAGTATTTT.

There are a few counts of this clonotype. The chain employs TRBV7-2 and TRBJ2-7, with 7 bases matching TRBD1. This CDR3 region has 14 residues. Germline V gives CDR1 SGHTA, CDR2 FQGNSA. Germline trimming cut 5 bases from V and 5 bases from J; bases unmatched to any gene: 9. This CDR3 is CASSVRTGSDEQYF. CDR3 nucleotides: TGTGCCAGCAGCGTAAGGACAGGTAGCGACGAGCAGTACTTC.

The chain couples TRBV4-1 to TRBJ1-5; D remains ambiguous. CDR1 is MGHRA and CDR2 is YSYEKL in the germline V gene. V gave up 1 base and J gave up 0 bases, with 7 bases separating them. The CDR3 sequence is 15 residues long. CDR3 DNA sequence: TGCGCCAGCAGCCAAGGCCGCTTTAGCAATCAGCCCCAGCATTTT. It yields the protein CASSQGRFSNQPQHF.